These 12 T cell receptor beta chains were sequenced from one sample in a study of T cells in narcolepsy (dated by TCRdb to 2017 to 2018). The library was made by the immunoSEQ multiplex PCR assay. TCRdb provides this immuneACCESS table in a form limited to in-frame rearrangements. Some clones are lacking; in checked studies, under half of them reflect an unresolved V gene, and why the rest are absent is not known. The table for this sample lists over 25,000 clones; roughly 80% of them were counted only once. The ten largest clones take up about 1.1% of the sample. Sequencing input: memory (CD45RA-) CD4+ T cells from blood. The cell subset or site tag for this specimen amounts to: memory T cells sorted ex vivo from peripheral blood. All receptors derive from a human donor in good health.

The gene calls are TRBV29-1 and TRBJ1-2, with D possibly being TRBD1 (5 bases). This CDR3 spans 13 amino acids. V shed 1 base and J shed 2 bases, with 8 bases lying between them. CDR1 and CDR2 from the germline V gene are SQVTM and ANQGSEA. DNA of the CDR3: TGCAGCGTTGAAGGGGGGGGGAACTATGGCTACACCTTC. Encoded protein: CSVEGGGNYGYTF.

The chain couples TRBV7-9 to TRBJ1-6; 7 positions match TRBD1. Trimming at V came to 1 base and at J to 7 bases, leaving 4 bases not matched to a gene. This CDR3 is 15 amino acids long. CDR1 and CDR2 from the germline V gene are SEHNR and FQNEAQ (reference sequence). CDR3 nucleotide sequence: TGTGCCAGCAGCTTAGAATCACAGGGGAATTCACCCCTCCACTTT. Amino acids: CASSLESQGNSPLHF.

The DNA for the CDR3 is TGTGCCAGCAGCCCCCGACGGGGCGGGGGGGCTGGTACAGATACGCAGTATTTT. Its translation: CASSPRRGGGAGTDTQYF. This chain uses TRBV11-3 with TRBJ2-3; 9 nucleotides match TRBD2. The germline V gene has CDR1 SGHNT and CDR2 YENEEA. Trimming at V came to 5 bases and at J to 3 bases, leaving 15 bases not matched to a gene. This CDR3 is 18 amino acids long.

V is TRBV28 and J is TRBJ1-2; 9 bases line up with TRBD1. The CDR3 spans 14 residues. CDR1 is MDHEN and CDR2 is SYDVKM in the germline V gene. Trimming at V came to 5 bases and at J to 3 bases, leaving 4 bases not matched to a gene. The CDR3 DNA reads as TGTGCCAGCAGTCTACAGGGGGCGTACTATGGCTACACCTTC. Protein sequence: CASSLQGAYYGYTF.

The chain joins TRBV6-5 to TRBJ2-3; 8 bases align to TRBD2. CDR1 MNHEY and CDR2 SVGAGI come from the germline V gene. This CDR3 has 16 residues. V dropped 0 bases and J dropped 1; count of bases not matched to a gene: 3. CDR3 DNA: TGTGCCAGCAGTTACTCGAGCGGGGGCCGCACAGATACGCAGTATTTT. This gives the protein CASSYSSGGRTDTQYF.

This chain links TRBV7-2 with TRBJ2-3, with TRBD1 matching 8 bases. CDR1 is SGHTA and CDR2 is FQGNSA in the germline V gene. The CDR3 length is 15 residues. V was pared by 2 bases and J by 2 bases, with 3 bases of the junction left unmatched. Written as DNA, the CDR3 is TGTGCCAGCAGCTTACGGACAGGGAACACAGATACGCAGTATTTT. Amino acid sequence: CASSLRTGNTDTQYF.

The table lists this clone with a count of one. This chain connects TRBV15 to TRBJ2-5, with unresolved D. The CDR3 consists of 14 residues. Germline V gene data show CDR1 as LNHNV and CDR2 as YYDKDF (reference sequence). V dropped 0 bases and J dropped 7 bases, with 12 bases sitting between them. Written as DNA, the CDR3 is TGTGCCACCAGCAGAGATTCCGGGCGCGGGACCCAGTACTTC. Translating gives CATSRDSGRGTQYF.

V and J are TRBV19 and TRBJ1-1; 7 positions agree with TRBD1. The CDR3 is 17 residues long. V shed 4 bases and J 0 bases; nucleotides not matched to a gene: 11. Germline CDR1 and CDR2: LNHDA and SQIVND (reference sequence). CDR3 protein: CASSREQTGLVNTEAFF. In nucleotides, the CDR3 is TGTGCCAGTAGTAGGGAGCAGACAGGGTTGGTGAACACTGAAGCTTTCTTT.

The CDR3 DNA is TGTGCCTGGGGGGCCGACCCCCGGGCCGGGGAGCTGTTTTTT. Translation: CAWGADPRAGELFF. The rearrangement joins TRBV30 to TRBJ2-2, with a possible D match to TRBD1 (5 bases). V was shortened by 5 bases and J by 6 bases, with 16 bases between the two germline ends. The CDR3 extends over 14 amino acids. The germline CDR1 and CDR2 sequences are GTSNPN and SVGIG (reference sequence).

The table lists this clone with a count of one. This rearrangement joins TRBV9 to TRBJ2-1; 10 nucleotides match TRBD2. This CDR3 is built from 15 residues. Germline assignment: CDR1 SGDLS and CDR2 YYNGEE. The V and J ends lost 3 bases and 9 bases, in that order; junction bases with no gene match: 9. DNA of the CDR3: TGTGCCAGCAGCGGAGCGGGAGGGCCAGGAGGTGAGCAGTTCTTC. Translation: CASSGAGGPGGEQFF.

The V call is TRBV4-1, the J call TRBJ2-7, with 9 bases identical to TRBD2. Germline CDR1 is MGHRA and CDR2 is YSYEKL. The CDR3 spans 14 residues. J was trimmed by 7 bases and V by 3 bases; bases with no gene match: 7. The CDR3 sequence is CASSQIGLAREQYF. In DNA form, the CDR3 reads TGCGCCAGCAGCCAGATTGGACTAGCGAGGGAGCAGTACTTC.

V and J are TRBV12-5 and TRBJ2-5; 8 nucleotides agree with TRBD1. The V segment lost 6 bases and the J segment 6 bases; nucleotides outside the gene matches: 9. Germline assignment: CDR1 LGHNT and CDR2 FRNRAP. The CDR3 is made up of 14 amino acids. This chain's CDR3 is CASGTGQGVQTQYF. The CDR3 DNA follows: TGTGCTAGTGGCACTGGACAGGGCGTCCAGACCCAGTACTTC.